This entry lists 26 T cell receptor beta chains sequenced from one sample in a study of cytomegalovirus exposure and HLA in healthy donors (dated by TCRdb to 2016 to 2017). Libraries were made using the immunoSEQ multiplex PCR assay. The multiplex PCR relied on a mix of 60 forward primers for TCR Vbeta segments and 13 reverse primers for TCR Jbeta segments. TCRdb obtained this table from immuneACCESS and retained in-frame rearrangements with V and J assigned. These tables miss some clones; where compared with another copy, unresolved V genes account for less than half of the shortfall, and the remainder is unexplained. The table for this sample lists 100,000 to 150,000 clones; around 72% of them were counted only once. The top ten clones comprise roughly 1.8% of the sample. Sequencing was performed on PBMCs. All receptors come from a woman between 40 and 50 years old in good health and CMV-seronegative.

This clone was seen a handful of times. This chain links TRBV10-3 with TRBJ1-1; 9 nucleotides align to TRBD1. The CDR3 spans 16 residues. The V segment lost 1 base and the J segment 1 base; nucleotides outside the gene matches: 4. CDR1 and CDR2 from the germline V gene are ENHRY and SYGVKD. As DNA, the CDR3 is TGTGCCATCAGTGAGTACTCGACAGGGGGGAACACTGAAGCTTTCTTT. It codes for CAISEYSTGGNTEAFF.

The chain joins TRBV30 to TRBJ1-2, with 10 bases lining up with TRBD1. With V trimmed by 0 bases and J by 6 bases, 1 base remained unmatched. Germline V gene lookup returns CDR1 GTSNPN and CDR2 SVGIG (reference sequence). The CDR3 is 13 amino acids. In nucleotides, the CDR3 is TGTGCCTGGAGTGTTGGGACAGGGGATGGCTACACCTTC. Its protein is CAWSVGTGDGYTF.

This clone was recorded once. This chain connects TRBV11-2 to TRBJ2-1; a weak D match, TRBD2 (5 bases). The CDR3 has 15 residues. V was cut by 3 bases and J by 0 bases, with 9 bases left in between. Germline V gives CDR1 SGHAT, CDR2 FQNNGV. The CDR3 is CASSLRGSSYNEQFF. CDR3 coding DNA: TGTGCCAGCAGCTTGCGCGGGTCCTCCTACAATGAGCAGTTCTTC.

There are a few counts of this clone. The CDR3 DNA follows: TGTGCCAGCAGCCAAGATCAAACTAGCGGTACCTACGAGCAGTACTTC. This gives the protein CASSQDQTSGTYEQYF. The chain carries TRBV4-2 and TRBJ2-7, with 8 bases identical to TRBD2. The CDR3 loop spans 16 amino acids. The germline gives CDR1 LGHNA, CDR2 YNFKEQ. The ends lost 0 bases at V and 2 bases at J; junction bases unmatched: 6.

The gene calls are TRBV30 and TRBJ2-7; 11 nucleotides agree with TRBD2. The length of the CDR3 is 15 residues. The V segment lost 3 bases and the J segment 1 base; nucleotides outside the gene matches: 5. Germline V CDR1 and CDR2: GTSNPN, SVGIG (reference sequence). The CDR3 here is CAWRGGTSGSYEQYF. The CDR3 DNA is TGTGCCTGGAGGGGCGGGACTAGCGGATCCTACGAGCAGTACTTC.

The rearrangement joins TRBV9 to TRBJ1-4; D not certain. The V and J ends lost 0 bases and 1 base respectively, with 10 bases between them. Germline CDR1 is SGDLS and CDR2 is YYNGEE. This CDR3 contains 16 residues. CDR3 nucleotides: TGTGCCAGCAGCGTAGGAACAGCCCAAACTAATGAAAAACTGTTTTTT. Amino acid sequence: CASSVGTAQTNEKLFF.

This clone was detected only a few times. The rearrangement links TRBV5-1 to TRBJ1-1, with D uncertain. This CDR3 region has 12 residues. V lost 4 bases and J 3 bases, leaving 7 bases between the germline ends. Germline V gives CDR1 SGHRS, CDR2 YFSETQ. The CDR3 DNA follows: TGCGCCAGCAGCGCTCGGGACACTGAAGCTTTCTTT. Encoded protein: CASSARDTEAFF.

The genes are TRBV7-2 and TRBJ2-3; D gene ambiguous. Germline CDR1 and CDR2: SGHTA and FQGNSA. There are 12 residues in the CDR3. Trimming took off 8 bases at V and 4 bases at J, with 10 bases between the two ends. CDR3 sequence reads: CASSRVSDTQYF. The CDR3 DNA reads TGTGCCAGCTCCCGGGTGTCAGATACGCAGTATTTT.

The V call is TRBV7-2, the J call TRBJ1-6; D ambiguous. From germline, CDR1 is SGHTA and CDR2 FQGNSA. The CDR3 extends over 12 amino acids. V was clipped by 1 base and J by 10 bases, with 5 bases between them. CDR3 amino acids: CASSLVRSPLHF. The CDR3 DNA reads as TGTGCCAGCAGCTTAGTCAGGTCACCCCTCCACTTT.

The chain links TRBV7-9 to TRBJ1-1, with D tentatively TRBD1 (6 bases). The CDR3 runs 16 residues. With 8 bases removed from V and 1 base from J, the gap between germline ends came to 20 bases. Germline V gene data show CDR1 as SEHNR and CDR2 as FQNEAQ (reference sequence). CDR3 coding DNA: TGTGCCAGCTGGGACGGATATAGGGGGGGGAACACTGAAGCTTTCTTT. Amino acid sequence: CASWDGYRGGNTEAFF.

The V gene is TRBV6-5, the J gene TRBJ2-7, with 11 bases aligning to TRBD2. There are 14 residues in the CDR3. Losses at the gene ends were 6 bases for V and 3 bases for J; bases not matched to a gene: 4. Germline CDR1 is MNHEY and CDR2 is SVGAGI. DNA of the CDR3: TGTGCCAGCAGCTCGGGACTAGCGGACTACGAGCAGTACTTC. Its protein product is CASSSGLADYEQYF.

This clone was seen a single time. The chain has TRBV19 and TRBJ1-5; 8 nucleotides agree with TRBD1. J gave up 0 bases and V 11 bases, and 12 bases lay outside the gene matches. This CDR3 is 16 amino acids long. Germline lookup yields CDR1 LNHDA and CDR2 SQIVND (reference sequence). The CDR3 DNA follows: TGTGCCGCGGACGCAGGGGGCGGATATAGCAATCAGCCCCAGCATTTT. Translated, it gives CAADAGGGYSNQPQHF.

This chain's CDR3 is CASSNLADYNEQFF. Written as DNA, the CDR3 is TGTGCCAGCAGTAACCTAGCGGACTACAATGAGCAGTTCTTC. The chain joins TRBV28 to TRBJ2-1; TRBD2 agrees at 7 bases. The germline CDR1 and CDR2 sequences are MDHEN and SYDVKM. V shed 5 bases, J shed 3 bases, and the junction held 4 bases outside the gene matches. This CDR3 region has 14 residues.

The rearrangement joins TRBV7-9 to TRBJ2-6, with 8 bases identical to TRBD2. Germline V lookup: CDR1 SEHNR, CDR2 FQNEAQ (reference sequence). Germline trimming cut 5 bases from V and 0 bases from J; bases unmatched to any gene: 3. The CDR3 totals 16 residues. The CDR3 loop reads CASSRGGFSGANVLTF. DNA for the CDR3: TGTGCCAGCAGCCGGGGGGGATTCTCTGGGGCCAACGTCCTGACTTTC.

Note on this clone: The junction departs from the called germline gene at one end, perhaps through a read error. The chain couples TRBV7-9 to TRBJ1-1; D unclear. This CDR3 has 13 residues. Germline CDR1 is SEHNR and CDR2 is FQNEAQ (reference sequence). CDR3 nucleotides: TGTGCCAGCAGCTTACTCTCCGATACTGAAGCTTCCTTT. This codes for CASSLLSDTEASF.

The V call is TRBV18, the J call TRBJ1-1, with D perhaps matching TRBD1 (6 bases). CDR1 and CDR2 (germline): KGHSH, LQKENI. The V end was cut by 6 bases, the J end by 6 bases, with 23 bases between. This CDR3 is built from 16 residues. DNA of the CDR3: TGTGCCAGCTCGCATTCCAAACTTAGGACAGTTCCTGAAGCTTTCTTT. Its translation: CASSHSKLRTVPEAFF. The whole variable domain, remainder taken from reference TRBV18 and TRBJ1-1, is NAGVMQNPRHLVRRRGQEARLRCSPMKGHSHVYWYRQLPEEGLKFMVYLQKENIIDESGMPKERFSAEFPKEGPSILRIQQVVRGDSAAYFCASSHSKLRTVPEAFFGQGTRLTVV.

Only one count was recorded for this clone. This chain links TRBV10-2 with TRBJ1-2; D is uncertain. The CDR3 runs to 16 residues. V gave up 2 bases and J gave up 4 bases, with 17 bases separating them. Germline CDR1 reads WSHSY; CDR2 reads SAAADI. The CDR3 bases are TGCGCCAGCAGTGAGCCCCCGGAGCGATCTTTCTATGGCTACACCTTC. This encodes CASSEPPERSFYGYTF.

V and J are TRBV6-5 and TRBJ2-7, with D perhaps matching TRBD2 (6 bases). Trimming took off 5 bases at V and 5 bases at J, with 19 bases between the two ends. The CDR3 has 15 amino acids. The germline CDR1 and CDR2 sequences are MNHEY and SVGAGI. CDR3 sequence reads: CASSPYGGDHDEQYF. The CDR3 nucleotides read TGTGCCAGCAGTCCGTACGGCGGGGATCACGACGAGCAGTACTTC.

The CDR3 DNA sequence: TGTGCCAGCAGCTTGGATCGGGGGTACACAGATACGCAGTATTTT. This sequence encodes CASSLDRGYTDTQYF. The chain employs TRBV5-4 and TRBJ2-3; D may be TRBD2 (6 bases). The V end lost 0 bases, the J end lost 2 bases, and 10 bases lay between the germline ends. This CDR3 comprises 15 residues. Germline V gene sequence: CDR1 SGHNT, CDR2 YYREEE (reference sequence). The full variable domain, in which reference TRBV5-4 and TRBJ2-3 provide the parts outside the CDR3, is ETGVTQSPTHLIKTRGQQVTLRCSSQSGHNTVSWYQQALGQGPQFIFQYYREEENGRGNFPPRFSGLQFPNYSSELNVNALELDDSALYLCASSLDRGYTDTQYFGPGTRLTVL.

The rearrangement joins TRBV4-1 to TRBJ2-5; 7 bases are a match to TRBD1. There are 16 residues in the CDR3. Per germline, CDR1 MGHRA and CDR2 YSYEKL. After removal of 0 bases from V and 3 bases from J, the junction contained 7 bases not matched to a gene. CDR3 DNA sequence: TGCGCCAGCAGCCAAGATCGGGCAGGGGGTGAAGAGACCCAGTACTTC. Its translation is CASSQDRAGGEETQYF.

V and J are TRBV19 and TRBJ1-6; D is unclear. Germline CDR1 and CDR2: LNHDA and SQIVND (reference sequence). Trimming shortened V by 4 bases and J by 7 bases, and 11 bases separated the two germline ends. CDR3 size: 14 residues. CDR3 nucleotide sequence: TGTGCCAGTAGTACCCCGTCGGGGAATTCACCCCTCCACTTT. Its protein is CASSTPSGNSPLHF.

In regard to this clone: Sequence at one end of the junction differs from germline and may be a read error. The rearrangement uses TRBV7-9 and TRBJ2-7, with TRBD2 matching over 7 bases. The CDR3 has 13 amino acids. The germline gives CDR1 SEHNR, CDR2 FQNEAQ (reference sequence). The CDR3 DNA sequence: TGTTCCAGCAGCTTAGAGGCGGGGGTCGAGCAGTACTTC. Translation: CSSSLEAGVEQYF.

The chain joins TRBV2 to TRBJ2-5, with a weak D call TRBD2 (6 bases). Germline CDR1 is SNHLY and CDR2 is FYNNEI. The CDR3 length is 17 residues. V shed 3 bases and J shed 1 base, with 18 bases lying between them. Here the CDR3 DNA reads TGTGCCAGCAGTGATCTAGTTCTGGGACTGACCCAAGAGACCCAGTACTTC. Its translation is CASSDLVLGLTQETQYF.

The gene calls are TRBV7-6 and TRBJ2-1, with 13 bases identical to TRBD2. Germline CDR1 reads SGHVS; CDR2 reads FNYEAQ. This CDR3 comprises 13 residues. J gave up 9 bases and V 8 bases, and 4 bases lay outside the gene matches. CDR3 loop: CASSGLAGSEQFF. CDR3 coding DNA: TGTGCCAGCTCGGGACTAGCGGGAAGTGAGCAGTTCTTC.

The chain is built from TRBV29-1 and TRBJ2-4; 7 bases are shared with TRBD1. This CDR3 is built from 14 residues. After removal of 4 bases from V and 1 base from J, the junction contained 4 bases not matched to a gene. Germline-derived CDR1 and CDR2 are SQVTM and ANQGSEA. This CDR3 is CSVVGQAAKNIQYF. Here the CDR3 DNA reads TGCAGCGTTGTCGGACAGGCGGCCAAAAACATTCAGTACTTC. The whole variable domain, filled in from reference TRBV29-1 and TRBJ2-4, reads SAVISQKPSRDICQRGTSLTIQCQVDSQVTMMFWYRQQPGQSLTLIATANQGSEATYESGFVIDKFPISRPNLTFSTLTVSNMSPEDSSIYLCSVVGQAAKNIQYFGAGTRLSVL.

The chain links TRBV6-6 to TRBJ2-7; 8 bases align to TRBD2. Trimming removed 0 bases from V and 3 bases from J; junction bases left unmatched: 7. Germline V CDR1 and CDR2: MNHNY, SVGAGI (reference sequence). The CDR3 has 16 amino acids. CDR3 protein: CASSYSMGAGGYEQYF. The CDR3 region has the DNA TGTGCCAGCAGTTACTCGATGGGGGCGGGGGGCTACGAGCAGTACTTC.